The 21 T cell receptor beta chains below all came from one sample that was sequenced in a study of shared T cell receptors in the human thymus. The assay was immunoSEQ multiplex PCR, and TCRdb's table has in-frame clones only and misses some. The sample has over 65,000 clones; 90% to 95% are singletons. The sequenced sample was thymocytes. The receptors were gathered from a human donor.

The V gene is TRBV14, the J gene TRBJ1-1, with a possible D match to TRBD1 (6 bases). The CDR3 has 16 residues. V shed 1 base and J shed 7 bases, with 19 bases lying between them. Germline CDR1 is SGHDN and CDR2 is FVKESK. The CDR3 loop reads CASSQGRDKLVIEAFF. Here the CDR3 DNA reads TGTGCCAGCAGCCAAGGAAGGGACAAGCTCGTGATTGAAGCTTTCTTT.

In nucleotides, the CDR3 is TGTGCCAGCAGCCAATTGTCAACAGGAAAGGAGAGGAATTCACCCCTCCACTTT. Translation: CASSQLSTGKERNSPLHF. The chain joins TRBV14 to TRBJ1-6, with TRBD1 as a possible D gene (5 bases). Deletions cut 2 bases from V and 7 bases from J, with 21 bases between. The length of the CDR3 is 18 residues. Germline-derived CDR1 and CDR2 are SGHDN and FVKESK.

The V gene is TRBV7-2, the J gene TRBJ2-3; TRBD2 is a possible D gene (6 bases). Germline CDR1 reads SGHTA; CDR2 reads FQGNSA. The CDR3 contains 16 residues. V was pared by 4 bases and J by 2 bases, with 16 bases between. This CDR3 is CASSSSTTSFTDTQYF. CDR3 sequence (DNA): TGTGCCAGCAGCTCCAGTACGACTAGTTTCACAGATACGCAGTATTTT.

This clone was seen a handful of times. The chain joins TRBV18 to TRBJ2-7, with TRBD1 matching over 10 bases. CDR1 is KGHSH, CDR2 LQKENI, per germline. This CDR3 spans 15 amino acids. V lost 4 bases, J lost 5 bases, and 8 bases stayed unmatched. The DNA of the CDR3 is TGTGCCAGCTCACACACCGGGACAGGGGACCACGAGCAGTACTTC. It translates to CASSHTGTGDHEQYF.

The chain links TRBV9 to TRBJ2-5; D remains unclear. This CDR3 contains 15 residues. CDR1 is SGDLS and CDR2 is YYNGEE in the germline V gene. V lost 0 bases to trimming and J lost 2 bases, with 11 bases between them. The DNA for the CDR3 is TGTGCCAGCAGCGTAGTCCCCTACCAGCAAGAGACCCAGTACTTC. Translation gives CASSVVPYQQETQYF.

V gene TRBV29-1 combines with J gene TRBJ2-7; 9 bases agree with TRBD2. Germline loops: CDR1 SQVTM, CDR2 ANQGSEA. After removal of 4 bases from V and 5 bases from J, the junction contained 9 bases not matched to a gene. This CDR3 has 14 amino acids. CDR3 loop: CSVAIAGVLNEQYF. CDR3 coding DNA: TGCAGCGTTGCTATAGCGGGGGTTTTGAACGAGCAGTACTTC.

The chain combines TRBV7-6 with TRBJ1-3; 7 nucleotides align to TRBD1. CDR3 length equals 16 residues. CDR1 SGHVS and CDR2 FNYEAQ come from the germline V gene. The junction had 8 bases not matched to a gene; V was cut back by 6 bases and J by 0 bases. CDR3 DNA sequence: TGTGCCAGCAGTCCATGGCAGGGGGTCTCTGGAAACACCATATATTTT. This codes for CASSPWQGVSGNTIYF.

The chain uses TRBV28 and TRBJ2-2, with D unclear. Trimming cost V 7 bases and J 9 bases, with 9 bases left between them. This CDR3 contains 11 residues. The germline V gene encodes CDR1 MDHEN and CDR2 SYDVKM. Written as DNA, the CDR3 is TGTGCCAGCAAAACTTCCAGGGAGCTGTTTTTT. Translating it yields CASKTSRELFF. Full variable domain (missing parts from reference TRBV28 and TRBJ2-2): DVKVTQSSRYLVKRTGEKVFLECVQDMDHENMFWYRQDPGLGLRLIYFSYDVKMKEKGDIPEGYSVSREKKERFSLILESASTNQTSMYLCASKTSRELFFGEGSRLTVL.

This chain joins TRBV2 and TRBJ2-1; 7 positions agree with TRBD2. The CDR3 consists of 15 residues. J lost 5 bases, V lost 1 base, and 5 bases had no gene match. Germline loops: CDR1 SNHLY, CDR2 FYNNEI. CDR3 sequence (DNA): TGTGCCAGCAGTGAAGGTGGCGGGGGTAACAATGAGCAGTTCTTC. This gives the protein CASSEGGGGNNEQFF.

The chain combines TRBV5-5 with TRBJ2-7; the match to TRBD1 covers 10 bases. V lost 0 bases, J lost 5 bases, and 11 bases stayed unmatched. The CDR3 has 17 amino acids. CDR1 and CDR2 (germline): SGHKS, YYEKEE (reference sequence). The CDR3 nucleotides are TGTGCCAGCAGCTTGGTCCAATTGGGACAGGGGTTGGACGAGCAGTACTTC. Amino acids: CASSLVQLGQGLDEQYF. Drawing the rest from reference TRBV5-5 and TRBJ2-7, the complete variable domain is DAGVTQSPTHLIKTRGQQVTLRCSPISGHKSVSWYQQVLGQGPQFIFQYYEKEERGRGNFPDRFSARQFPNYSSELNVNALLLGDSALYLCASSLVQLGQGLDEQYFGPGTRLTVT.

The genes are TRBV5-5 and TRBJ2-1; 13 bases match TRBD2. Germline CDR1 and CDR2: SGHKS and YYEKEE (reference sequence). This CDR3 has 19 amino acids. J gave up 0 bases and V 4 bases, and 10 bases lay outside the gene matches. CDR3: CASSQWTSGGQPSYNEQFF. CDR3 in DNA: TGTGCCAGCAGCCAGTGGACTAGCGGGGGCCAACCCTCCTACAATGAGCAGTTCTTC.

The chain uses TRBV18 and TRBJ2-7, with D perhaps TRBD1 (7 bases). Germline loops: CDR1 KGHSH, CDR2 LQKENI. Trimming cost V 0 bases and J 7 bases, with 19 bases left between them. The CDR3 consists of 16 residues. The CDR3 region has the DNA TGTGCCAGCTCACCACCGGGTAGTCAGGGGGGCAGTGAGCAGTACTTC. Protein sequence: CASSPPGSQGGSEQYF.

The V gene is TRBV4-1, the J gene TRBJ1-1; no clear D. Germline V gene sequence: CDR1 MGHRA, CDR2 YSYEKL. V lost 0 bases to trimming and J lost 1 base, with 12 bases between them. The CDR3 has 16 residues. The DNA of the CDR3 is TGCGCCAGCAGCCAAGATGGTAGGCAACCGAACACTGAAGCTTTCTTT. Protein product: CASSQDGRQPNTEAFF.

This clone came up once. The gene calls are TRBV4-2 and TRBJ2-2; D remains ambiguous. CDR3 length equals 17 residues. V was cut by 0 bases and J by 6 bases, with 17 bases left in between. Germline CDR1 reads LGHNA; CDR2 reads YNFKEQ. This CDR3 reads CASSQDFSPDMAGELFF. CDR3 nucleotides: TGTGCCAGCAGCCAAGACTTCTCCCCCGATATGGCCGGGGAGCTGTTTTTT.

The chain couples TRBV10-3 to TRBJ1-3, with D hard to call. The CDR3 runs 16 residues. The V and J ends lost 0 bases and 0 bases respectively, with 9 bases between them. Germline V gene lookup returns CDR1 ENHRY and CDR2 SYGVKD. The CDR3 coding sequence is TGTGCCATCAGTGAGTCGACTCAAGTCTCTGGAAACACCATATATTTT. The encoded protein is CAISESTQVSGNTIYF.

The genes are TRBV7-2 and TRBJ1-5; no definite D call. V lost 5 bases and J lost 6, with 20 bases in between. CDR3 length: 16 residues. From germline, CDR1 is SGHTA and CDR2 FQGNSA. This chain's CDR3 is CASSLPTAPQSQPQHF. The CDR3 nucleotides read TGTGCCAGCAGCCTACCCACGGCCCCGCAGAGTCAGCCCCAGCATTTT.

The chain links TRBV29-1 to TRBJ2-3; maybe TRBD1 (6 bases). V was trimmed by 0 bases and J by 7 bases, leaving 14 bases between them. Germline CDR1 and CDR2: SQVTM and ANQGSEA. This CDR3 has 14 residues. The CDR3 is CSVEDNRAQNTQYF. The CDR3 DNA is TGCAGCGTTGAAGATAACAGGGCCCAGAATACGCAGTATTTT.

About this clone: This CDR3 is also generated by other DNA sequences in the sample. This chain links TRBV9 with TRBJ1-1; D not resolved. Germline CDR1 is SGDLS and CDR2 is YYNGEE. This CDR3 is 14 amino acids long. Trimming shortened V by 2 bases and J by 0 bases, and 8 bases separated the two germline ends. The CDR3 loop reads CASSVGGMNTEAFF. CDR3 nucleotide sequence: TGTGCCAGCAGCGTCGGAGGGATGAACACTGAAGCTTTCTTT.

The rearrangement links TRBV5-6 to TRBJ1-4; D is unresolved. The CDR3 has 15 amino acids. Per germline, CDR1 SGHDT and CDR2 YYEEEE. V lost 3 bases to trimming and J lost 7 bases, with 16 bases between them. CDR3 protein: CASSSGMVLREKLFF. CDR3 DNA sequence: TGTGCCAGCAGCTCGGGGATGGTCCTGCGTGAAAAACTGTTTTTT.

The chain is built from TRBV5-5 and TRBJ1-1, with 7 positions matching TRBD1. CDR3 length: 11 amino acids. J lost 8 bases, V lost 5 bases, and 3 bases had no gene match. Germline CDR1 is SGHKS and CDR2 is YYEKEE (reference sequence). CDR3 DNA sequence: TGTGCCAGCAGAGGGACAGAGGAAGCTTTCTTT. Translation: CASRGTEEAFF.

Notes on this clone: At one end the junction does not follow the germline gene, possibly because of a read error. The chain uses TRBV5-1 and TRBJ2-5; 14 nucleotides line up with TRBD2. CDR3 size: 17 residues. Looked up from germline, CDR1 is SGHRS and CDR2 is YFSETQ. The CDR3 sequence: CANSYGTSGGMEETQYF. CDR3 DNA sequence: TGCGCCAACAGCTATGGGACTAGCGGGGGAATGGAAGAGACCCAGTACTTC.